Each of the 19 T cell receptor beta chains below was sequenced from the same sample in a study of blood T cell repertoires in COVID-19. The assay was immunoSEQ multiplex PCR, and TCRdb's table has in-frame clones only and misses some. The sample records under 300,000 clones, roughly nine tenths being singletons. The sample comprised PBMCs or T cells enriched from blood (not recorded which). The source of these receptors is a woman aged 30 to 39 with acute COVID-19.

The chain joins TRBV6-4 to TRBJ2-7, with TRBD1 as a possible D gene (6 bases). The CDR3 runs 14 residues. Germline V gene sequence: CDR1 MRHNA, CDR2 SNTAGT. V gave up 9 bases and J gave up 2 bases, with 17 bases separating them. The CDR3 spells CASKQGRGPYEQYF. CDR3 in DNA: TGTGCCAGTAAACAGGGAAGGGGACCCTACGAGCAGTACTTC.

The chain carries TRBV28 and TRBJ2-5; D gene ambiguous. The germline CDR1 and CDR2 sequences are MDHEN and SYDVKM. V lost 0 bases and J 5 bases, leaving 13 bases between the germline ends. The CDR3 contains 15 residues. CDR3 nucleotide sequence: TGTGCCAGCAGTTTATGGAAGATCACCGGGGAGACCCAGTACTTC. It yields the protein CASSLWKITGETQYF.

The rearrangement joins TRBV14 to TRBJ2-7; 9 nucleotides align to TRBD1. V dropped 7 bases and J dropped 6; count of bases not matched to a gene: 7. In germline, CDR1 is SGHDN, CDR2 FVKESK. The CDR3 contains 13 residues. The CDR3 sequence: CASTPGQGVEQYF. CDR3 DNA: TGTGCCAGCACCCCGGGACAGGGAGTCGAGCAGTACTTC.

The chain employs TRBV7-8 and TRBJ1-3; a possible D gene is TRBD1 (6 bases). The CDR3 is 15 residues long. Trimming removed 5 bases at V and 2 bases at J, with 13 bases between. CDR1 SGHVS and CDR2 FQNEAQ come from the germline V gene. The CDR3 loop is CASSTRYRAGNTIYF. The CDR3 region has the DNA TGTGCCAGCAGCACAAGATACAGGGCTGGAAACACCATATATTTT.

The gene calls are TRBV18 and TRBJ2-5; 7 nucleotides match TRBD1. Germline CDR1 is KGHSH and CDR2 is LQKENI. The CDR3 is 13 amino acids. The V gene end was trimmed by 3 bases and the J gene end by 5 bases; junction bases not matched to a gene: 3. The CDR3 protein is CASSPDRAETQYF. CDR3 nucleotide sequence: TGTGCCAGCTCACCCGACAGGGCGGAGACCCAGTACTTC.

The chain couples TRBV18 to TRBJ1-3, with TRBD1 matching over 9 bases. V was clipped by 6 bases and J by 2 bases; unmatched bases: 11. Germline V lookup: CDR1 KGHSH, CDR2 LQKENI. CDR3 size: 17 residues. CDR3 sequence: CASSTTGGTVTGNTIYF. The CDR3 bases are TGTGCCAGCTCCACGACAGGGGGGACAGTTACTGGAAACACCATATATTTT.

This chain connects TRBV6-5 to TRBJ1-1; 10 nucleotides match TRBD1. Per the germline V gene, CDR1 is MNHEY and CDR2 is SVGAGI. J lost 4 bases, V lost 5 bases, and 7 bases had no gene match. This CDR3 is built from 15 residues. CDR3 DNA: TGTGCCAGCAGTCCCTATCGGGACAGGGGCACTGAAGCTTTCTTT. Its translation is CASSPYRDRGTEAFF.

This chain joins TRBV19 and TRBJ2-1; D call uncertain. Germline assignment: CDR1 LNHDA and CDR2 SQIVND (reference sequence). This CDR3 region has 13 residues. V dropped 8 bases and J dropped 0 bases, with 8 bases sitting between them. The CDR3 loop is CASSLSSYNEQFF. In nucleotides, the CDR3 is TGTGCCAGTTCCCTCAGCTCCTACAATGAGCAGTTCTTC.

The rearrangement links TRBV4-3 to TRBJ2-1; D is possibly TRBD1 (6 bases). From germline, CDR1 is LGHNA and CDR2 YSLEER. The CDR3 length is 16 residues. V gave up 0 bases and J gave up 2 bases, with 11 bases separating them. The CDR3, as DNA: TGCGCCAGCAGCCAAGAGGCCCGGACAGCCTACAATGAGCAGTTCTTC. It yields the protein CASSQEARTAYNEQFF.

This clone was seen once. V and J are TRBV6-1 and TRBJ2-7; 10 nucleotides align to TRBD1. Losses at the gene ends were 3 bases for V and 3 bases for J; bases not matched to a gene: 2. In germline, CDR1 is MNHNS, CDR2 SASEGT. There are 14 residues in the CDR3. CDR3 in amino acids: CASSDWDRGYEQYF. The CDR3 DNA sequence: TGTGCCAGCAGTGATTGGGACAGGGGCTACGAGCAGTACTTC.

The chain couples TRBV19 to TRBJ1-5, with 10 bases matching TRBD1. The CDR3 contains 16 residues. The germline V gene has CDR1 LNHDA and CDR2 SQIVND (reference sequence). Trimming removed 6 bases from V and 6 bases from J; junction bases left unmatched: 11. The CDR3 DNA follows: TGTGCCAGTAGGGTAAGCCGGACAGGGGGGAGTCAGCCCCAGCATTTT. Its translation: CASRVSRTGGSQPQHF. Based on the CDR3 plus reference TRBV19 and TRBJ1-5, the full variable domain is DGGITQSPKYLFRKEGQNVTLSCEQNLNHDAMYWYRQDPGQGLRLIYYSQIVNDFQKGDIAEGYSVSREKKESFPLTVTSAQKNPTAFYLCASRVSRTGGSQPQHFGDGTRLSIL.

This clone was counted once. The chain joins TRBV28 to TRBJ2-7; 11 bases map to TRBD1. J was trimmed by 3 bases and V by 4 bases; bases with no gene match: 2. Germline V gene sequence: CDR1 MDHEN, CDR2 SYDVKM. The CDR3 sequence is 14 residues long. CDR3 in DNA: TGTGCCAGCAGTTCGGACAGGGGGCGCTACGAGCAGTACTTC. Translated: CASSSDRGRYEQYF.

This clone has only one observation. The chain couples TRBV15 to TRBJ2-5; TRBD1 matches 7 bases. CDR3 length equals 14 residues. V shed 1 base and J 5 bases; nucleotides not matched to a gene: 4. Germline V gives CDR1 LNHNV, CDR2 YYDKDF (reference sequence). As DNA, the CDR3 is TGTGCCACCAGCAGAGGAGGGGGCGGGGAGACCCAGTACTTC. Its protein product is CATSRGGGGETQYF.

The chain joins TRBV2 to TRBJ1-1, with 10 bases identical to TRBD1. The CDR3 spans 15 residues. CDR1 is SNHLY, CDR2 FYNNEI, per germline. The trim removed 7 bases at V and 1 base at J, leaving 6 bases unmatched. The CDR3 here is CASNPRTGGNTEAFF. CDR3 in DNA: TGTGCCAGCAATCCCCGGACAGGGGGGAACACTGAAGCTTTCTTT.

This sequence joins TRBV6-5 and TRBJ2-7; 8 nucleotides agree with TRBD1. This CDR3 is 15 amino acids long. V lost 8 bases, J lost 1 base, and 10 bases stayed unmatched. Germline assignment: CDR1 MNHEY and CDR2 SVGAGI. This CDR3 is CASGGPRGRSYEQYF. DNA of the CDR3: TGTGCCAGCGGGGGGCCCAGGGGGCGGTCCTACGAGCAGTACTTC.

This clone was seen more than once but under ten times. V is TRBV5-4 and J is TRBJ1-1, with a possible D match to TRBD1 (6 bases). The CDR3 is 14 amino acids. Germline assignment: CDR1 SGHNT and CDR2 YYREEE (reference sequence). Trimming pared 5 bases from V and 1 base from J, leaving 12 bases between. CDR3 sequence: CASREQGPNTEAFF. The CDR3 DNA is TGTGCCAGCAGAGAACAGGGACCGAACACTGAAGCTTTCTTT.

This clone has only one observation. This chain links TRBV2 with TRBJ1-2; perhaps TRBD1 as D (6 bases). Germline CDR1 and CDR2: SNHLY and FYNNEI. The CDR3 sequence is 13 residues long. V was cut by 6 bases and J by 4 bases, with 12 bases left in between. Here the CDR3 reads CASSAEDSYGYTF. Written as DNA, the CDR3 is TGTGCCAGCAGCGCAGAGGACAGCTATGGCTACACCTTC.

The sample holds one count of this clone. V is TRBV12-3 or TRBV12-4 and J is TRBJ1-1; no reliable D call. The germline V and J ends were trimmed by 1 base and 6 bases, with 9 bases remaining between them. The length of the CDR3 is 13 residues. The CDR3: CASSLVAYPEAFF. CDR3 in DNA: TGTGCCAGCAGTTTAGTAGCGTACCCTGAAGCTTTCTTT.

The J gene is TRBJ2-5, the V gene TRBV5-1; D is unresolved. V lost 1 base and J lost 2, with 9 bases in between. The germline V gene has CDR1 SGHRS and CDR2 YFSETQ. The CDR3 is 14 amino acids. The DNA for the CDR3 is TGCGCCAGCAGCTTGAGTCACGGTCAAGAGACCCAGTACTTC. This translates into CASSLSHGQETQYF.